This paragraph reports one T cell receptor (beta chain). These data belong to a study of control samples from healthy donors and cancer patients. Using immunoSEQ multiplex PCR, the repertoire was profiled, and TCRdb retains in-frame clones only, with some absent. The data hold some 64,000 clones, with more than 75% observed a single time. The V end was cut by 1 base, the J end by 5 bases, with 8 bases between. Germline loops: CDR1 MDHEN, CDR2 SYDVKM. The CDR3 loop spans 13 amino acids. The specimen was PBMCs. This TCR came from a woman between 45 and 65 years old with head and neck cancer. This chain joins TRBV28 and TRBJ2-5; D unresolved. The CDR3 sequence: CASSLSGVETQYF. CDR3 DNA: TGTGCCAGCAGTTTATCTGGGGTGGAGACCCAGTACTTC.